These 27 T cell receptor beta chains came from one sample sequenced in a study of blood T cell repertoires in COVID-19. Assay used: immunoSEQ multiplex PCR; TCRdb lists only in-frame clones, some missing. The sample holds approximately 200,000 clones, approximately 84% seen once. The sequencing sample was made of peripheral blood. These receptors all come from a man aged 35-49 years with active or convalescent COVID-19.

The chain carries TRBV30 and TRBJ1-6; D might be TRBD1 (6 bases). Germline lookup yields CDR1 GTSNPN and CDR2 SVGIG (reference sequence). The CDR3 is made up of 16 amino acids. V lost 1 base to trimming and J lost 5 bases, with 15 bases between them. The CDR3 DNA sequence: TGTGCCTGGAGTGAGGACAGTAACGTTAATAATTCACCCCTCCACTTT. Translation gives CAWSEDSNVNNSPLHF.

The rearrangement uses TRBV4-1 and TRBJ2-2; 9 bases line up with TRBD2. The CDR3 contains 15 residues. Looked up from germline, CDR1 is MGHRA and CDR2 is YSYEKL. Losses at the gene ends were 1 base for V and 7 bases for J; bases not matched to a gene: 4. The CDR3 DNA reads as TGCGCCAGCAGCCAAGGCGGGGGGGAAGGCGGGGAGCTGTTTTTT. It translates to CASSQGGGEGGELFF.

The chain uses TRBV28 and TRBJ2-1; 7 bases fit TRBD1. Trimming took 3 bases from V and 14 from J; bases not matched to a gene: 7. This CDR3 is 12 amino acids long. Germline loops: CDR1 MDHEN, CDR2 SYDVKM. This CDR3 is CASSFFDRVEFF. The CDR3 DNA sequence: TGTGCCAGCAGTTTTTTCGACAGGGTAGAGTTCTTC.

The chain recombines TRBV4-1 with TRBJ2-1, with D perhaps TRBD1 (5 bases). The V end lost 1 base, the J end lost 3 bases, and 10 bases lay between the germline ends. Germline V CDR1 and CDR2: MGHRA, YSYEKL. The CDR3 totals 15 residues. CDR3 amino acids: CASSQADSDYNEQFF. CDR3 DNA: TGCGCCAGCAGCCAAGCAGACAGTGACTACAATGAGCAGTTCTTC.

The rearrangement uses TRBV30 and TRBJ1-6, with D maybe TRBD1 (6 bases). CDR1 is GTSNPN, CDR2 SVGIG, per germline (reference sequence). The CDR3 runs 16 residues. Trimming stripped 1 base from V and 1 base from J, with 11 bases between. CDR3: CAWSANRVSYNSPLHF. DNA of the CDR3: TGTGCCTGGAGTGCTAACAGGGTTTCCTATAATTCACCCCTCCACTTT.

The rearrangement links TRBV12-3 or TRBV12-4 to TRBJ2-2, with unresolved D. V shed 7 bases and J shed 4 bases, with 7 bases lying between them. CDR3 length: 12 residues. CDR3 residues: CASILSTGELFF. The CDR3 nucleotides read TGTGCCAGCATCCTTTCCACCGGGGAGCTGTTTTTT.

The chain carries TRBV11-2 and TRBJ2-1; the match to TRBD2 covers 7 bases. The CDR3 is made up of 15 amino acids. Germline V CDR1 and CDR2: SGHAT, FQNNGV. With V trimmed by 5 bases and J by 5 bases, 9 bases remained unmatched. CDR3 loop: CASSPGAGTHNEQFF. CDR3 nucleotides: TGTGCCAGCAGCCCTGGAGCGGGGACCCACAATGAGCAGTTCTTC.

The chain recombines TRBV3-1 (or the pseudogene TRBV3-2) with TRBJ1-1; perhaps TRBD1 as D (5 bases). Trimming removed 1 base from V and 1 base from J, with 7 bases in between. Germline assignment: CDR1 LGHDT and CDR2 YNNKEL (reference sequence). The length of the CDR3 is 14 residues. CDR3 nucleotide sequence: TGTGCCAGCAGCCAAGTAGGACAGAACACTGAAGCTTTCTTT. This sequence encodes CASSQVGQNTEAFF.

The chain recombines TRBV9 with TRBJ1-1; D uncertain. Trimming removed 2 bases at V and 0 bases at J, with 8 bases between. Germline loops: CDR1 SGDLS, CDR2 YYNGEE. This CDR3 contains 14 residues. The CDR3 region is CASSVTDLNTEAFF. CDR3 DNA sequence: TGTGCCAGCAGCGTCACTGACTTGAACACTGAAGCTTTCTTT.

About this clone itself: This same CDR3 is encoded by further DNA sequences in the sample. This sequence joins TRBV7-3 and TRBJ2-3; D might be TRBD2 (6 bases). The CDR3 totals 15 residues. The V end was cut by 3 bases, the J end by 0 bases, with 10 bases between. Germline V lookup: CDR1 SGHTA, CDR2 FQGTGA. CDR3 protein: CASSLGLLSTDTQYF. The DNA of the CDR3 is TGTGCCAGCAGCTTGGGACTCCTAAGCACAGATACGCAGTATTTT.

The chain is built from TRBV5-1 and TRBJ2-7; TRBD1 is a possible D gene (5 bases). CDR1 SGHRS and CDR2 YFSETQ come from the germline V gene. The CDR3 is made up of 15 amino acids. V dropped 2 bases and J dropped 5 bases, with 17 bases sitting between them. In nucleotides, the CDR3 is TGCGCCAGCAGCTTAGGTGGGGCCGAAGGGGACGAGCAGTACTTC. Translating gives CASSLGGAEGDEQYF.

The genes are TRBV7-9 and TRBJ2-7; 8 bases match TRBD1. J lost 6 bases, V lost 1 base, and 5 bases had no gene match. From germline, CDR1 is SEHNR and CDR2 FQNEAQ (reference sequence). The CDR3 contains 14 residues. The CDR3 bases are TGTGCCAGCAGCTTAGTTGGACAGGGTGGCGAGCAGTACTTC. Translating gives CASSLVGQGGEQYF.

CDR3 DNA: TGTGCCAGCAGCGACCGAACAGGGGACGAGCAGTACTTC. Translation gives CASSDRTGDEQYF. The chain combines TRBV5-4 with TRBJ2-7; 7 bases match TRBD1. Germline CDR1 SGHNT, CDR2 YYREEE (reference sequence). CDR3 length: 13 amino acids. V was pared by 4 bases and J by 5 bases, with 6 bases of the junction left unmatched.

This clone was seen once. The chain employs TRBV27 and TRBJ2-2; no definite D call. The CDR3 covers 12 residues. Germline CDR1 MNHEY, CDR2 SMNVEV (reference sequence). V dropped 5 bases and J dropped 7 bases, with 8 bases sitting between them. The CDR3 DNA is TGTGCCAGCAGTCTAGGTTACGGGGAGCTGTTTTTT. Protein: CASSLGYGELFF.

The CDR3 bases are TGTGCCAGCAGTGAAGGGTACAGGGTGGGTTCACCCCTCCACTTT. Its translation is CASSEGYRVGSPLHF. The rearrangement links TRBV6-1 to TRBJ1-6; D might be TRBD1 (6 bases). In germline, CDR1 is MNHNS, CDR2 SASEGT. The V and J ends lost 1 base and 9 bases respectively, with 13 bases between them. This CDR3 comprises 15 residues.

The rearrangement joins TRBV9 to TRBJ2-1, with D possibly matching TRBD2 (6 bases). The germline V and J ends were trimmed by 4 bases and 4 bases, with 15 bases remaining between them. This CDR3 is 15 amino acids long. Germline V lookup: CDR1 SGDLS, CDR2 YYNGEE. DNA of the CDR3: TGTGCCAGCAGCCCCCCGCTAGCGAGTTACAATGAGCAGTTCTTC. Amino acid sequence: CASSPPLASYNEQFF.

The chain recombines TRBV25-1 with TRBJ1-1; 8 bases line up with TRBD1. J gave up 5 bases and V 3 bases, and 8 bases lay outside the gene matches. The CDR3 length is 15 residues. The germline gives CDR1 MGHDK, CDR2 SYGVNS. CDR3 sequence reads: CASSDPGGARTEAFF. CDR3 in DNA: TGTGCCAGCAGTGACCCAGGGGGCGCGAGGACTGAAGCTTTCTTT.

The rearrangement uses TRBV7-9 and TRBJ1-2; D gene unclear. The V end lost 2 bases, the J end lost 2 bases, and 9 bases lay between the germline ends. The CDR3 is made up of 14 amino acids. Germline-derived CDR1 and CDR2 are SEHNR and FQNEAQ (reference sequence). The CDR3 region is CASSLSESNYGYTF. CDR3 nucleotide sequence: TGTGCCAGCAGCTTATCAGAATCCAACTATGGCTACACCTTC.

The CDR3 sequence: CASSLNSPQTGVPDGYTF. As DNA, the CDR3 is TGTGCCAGCTCACTCAACTCGCCCCAGACAGGGGTTCCGGATGGCTACACCTTC. The rearrangement joins TRBV18 to TRBJ1-2; TRBD1 agrees at 8 bases. This CDR3 has 18 amino acids. Germline V gene lookup returns CDR1 KGHSH and CDR2 LQKENI. Trimming removed 4 bases from V and 6 bases from J; junction bases left unmatched: 19.

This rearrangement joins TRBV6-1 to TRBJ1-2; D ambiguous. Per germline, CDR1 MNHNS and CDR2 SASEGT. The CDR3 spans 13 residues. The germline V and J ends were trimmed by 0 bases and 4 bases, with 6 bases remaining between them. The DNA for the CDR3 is TGTGCCAGCAGTGAAGCTCAAATCTATGGCTACACCTTC. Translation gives CASSEAQIYGYTF.

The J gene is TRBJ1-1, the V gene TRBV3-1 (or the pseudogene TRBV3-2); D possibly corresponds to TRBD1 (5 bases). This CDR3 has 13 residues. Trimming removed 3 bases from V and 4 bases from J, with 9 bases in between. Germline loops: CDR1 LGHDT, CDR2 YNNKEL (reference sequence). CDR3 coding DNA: TGTGCCAGCAGCCAGGAGGGGAGCACTGAAGCTTTCTTT. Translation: CASSQEGSTEAFF.

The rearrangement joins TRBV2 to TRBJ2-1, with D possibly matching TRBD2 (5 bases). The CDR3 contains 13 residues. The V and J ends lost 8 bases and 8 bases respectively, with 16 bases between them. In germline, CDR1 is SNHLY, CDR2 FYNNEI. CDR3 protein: CASAAGGFYEQFF. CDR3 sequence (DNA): TGTGCCAGCGCCGCCGGAGGCTTCTATGAGCAGTTCTTC. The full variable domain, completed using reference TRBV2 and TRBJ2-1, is EPEVTQTPSHQVTQMGQEVILRCVPISNHLYFYWYRQILGQKVEFLVSFYNNEISEKSEIFDDQFSVERPDGSNFTLKIRSTKLEDSAMYFCASAAGGFYEQFFGPGTRLTVL.

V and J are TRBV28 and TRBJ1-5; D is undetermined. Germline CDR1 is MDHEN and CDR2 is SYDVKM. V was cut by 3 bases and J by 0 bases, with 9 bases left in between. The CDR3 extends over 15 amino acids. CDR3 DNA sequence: TGTGCCAGCAGTTTGGCTTCCAGTAGCAATCAGCCCCAGCATTTT. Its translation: CASSLASSSNQPQHF.

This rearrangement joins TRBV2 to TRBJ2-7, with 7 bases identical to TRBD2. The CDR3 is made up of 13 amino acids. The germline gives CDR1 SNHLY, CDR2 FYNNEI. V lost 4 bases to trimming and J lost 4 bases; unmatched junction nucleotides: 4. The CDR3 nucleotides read TGTGCCAGCAGTGTGGGCGGGGGTTACGAGCAGTACTTC. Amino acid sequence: CASSVGGGYEQYF.

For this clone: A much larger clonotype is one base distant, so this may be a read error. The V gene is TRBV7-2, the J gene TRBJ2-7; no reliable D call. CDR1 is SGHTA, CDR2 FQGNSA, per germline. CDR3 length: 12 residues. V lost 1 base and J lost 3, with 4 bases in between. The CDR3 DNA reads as TGTGCCAGCAGCTTAGTCGGCTACGAGCAGTACTTC. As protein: CASSLVGYEQYF. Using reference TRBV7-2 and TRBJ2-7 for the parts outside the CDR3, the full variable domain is GAGVSQSPSNKVTEKGKDVELRCDPISGHTALYWYRQSLGQGLEFLIYFQGNSAPDKSGLPSDRFSAERTGGSVSTLTIQRTQQEDSAVYLCASSLVGYEQYFGPGTRLTVT.

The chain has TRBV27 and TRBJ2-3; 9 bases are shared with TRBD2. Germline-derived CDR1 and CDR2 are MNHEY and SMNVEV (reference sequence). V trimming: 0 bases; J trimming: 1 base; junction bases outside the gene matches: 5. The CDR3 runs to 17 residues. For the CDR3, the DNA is TGTGCCAGCAGTTTATCGTTTCTAGCGGGGCGCACAGATACGCAGTATTTT. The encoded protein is CASSLSFLAGRTDTQYF.

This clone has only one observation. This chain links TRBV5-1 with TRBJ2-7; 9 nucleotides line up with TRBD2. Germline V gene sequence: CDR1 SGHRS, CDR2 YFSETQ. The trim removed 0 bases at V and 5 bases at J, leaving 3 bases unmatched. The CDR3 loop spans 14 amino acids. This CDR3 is CASSLGVAGDEQYF. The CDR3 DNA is TGCGCCAGCAGCTTGGGAGTAGCGGGGGACGAGCAGTACTTC.